One T cell receptor beta chain is described in this entry. Germline V gene lookup returns CDR1 SGDLS and CDR2 YYNGEE. Trimming took off 0 bases at V and 0 bases at J, with 7 bases between the two ends. The CDR3 runs to 15 residues. This entry comes from a study of T cells in Graves' hyperthyroidism and ophthalmopathy. Amplification targeted TCR beta CDR3 regions from RNA transcripts. Using the HTBI primer set, a first-round RT-PCR was run on the TCR CDR3. TCRdb processed the multiplex PCR reads anew with MiXCR; each CDR3 protein has one entry. The table has about 47,000 distinct CDR3 sequences, approximately 50% seen once.

Sequenced material: peripheral blood or thyroid tissue (not recorded which). The chain recombines TRBV9 with TRBJ2-1; the D is unclear. The TCR originated in a man aged 18 to 30 with Graves' hyperthyroidism. The CDR3, as DNA: TGTGCCAGCAGCGTAGAGCTCAACTCCTACAATGAGCAGTTCTTC. It is translated as CASSVELNSYNEQFF.